Listed below are T cell receptor beta chains from one sample, sequenced in a study of cytomegalovirus exposure and HLA in healthy donors. Using immunoSEQ multiplex PCR, the repertoire was profiled, and TCRdb retains in-frame clones only, with some absent. The table includes around 150,000 clones, about three quarters detected once. The sequenced sample consisted of PBMCs. All receptors derive from a man between 18 and 35 years old in good health and CMV-seronegative. Each CDR3 is given with its conserved first and last residue. D genes are given only for firm matches. Rows may omit the clone size; those that give it use once, few, many or a size class.

TRBJ2-6 | few | NA | TRBV15 | TGTGCCACCAGCAGCCGTCTACCTGGGGCCAACGTCCTGACTTTC | CATSSRLPGANVLTF
TRBJ2-5 | NA | NA | TRBV10-1 | TGCGCCAGCAGTGATTACAGGGTGGAGACCCAGTACTTC | CASSDYRVETQYF
TRBJ2-7 | once | NA | TRBV2 | TGTGCCAGCAGTCTCAGGGGATTGGGCCGCTACGAGCAGTACTTC | CASSLRGLGRYEQYF
TRBJ1-2 | NA | NA | TRBV9 | TGTGCCAGCAGTTCCTCGGGGGGCGTCGGGAAAGGCTACACCTTC | CASSSSGGVGKGYTF
TRBJ2-4 | NA | TRBD2 | TRBV11-2 | TGTGCCAGCAGTCCCGGGGGGGGCATTCAGTACTTC | CASSPGGGIQYF
TRBJ2-7 | NA | NA | TRBV5-1 | TGCGCCAGCAGCTTGGCTCCTCCTAACTACGAGCAGTACTTC | CASSLAPPNYEQYF
TRBJ1-1 | few | TRBD1 | TRBV6-1 | TGTGCCAGCAGTGACGTAGGGGGCTACAGTGAAGCTTTCTTT | CASSDVGGYSEAFF
TRBJ2-1 | NA | NA | TRBV4-1 | TGCGCCAGCAGCCGCCGGGAAGGGGGGGCGTACAATGAGCAGTTCTTC | CASSRREGGAYNEQFF
TRBJ2-5 | once | NA | TRBV11-3 | TGTGCCAGCAGCTTCCAGGGACAAGAGACCCAGTACTTC | CASSFQGQETQYF
TRBJ1-5 | NA | NA | TRBV19 | TGTGCCAGTAGTACGACAGGTTATAGCAATCAGCCCCAGCATTTT | CASSTTGYSNQPQHF
TRBJ1-5 | NA | TRBD1 | TRBV7-2 | TGTGCCAGCAGCCAAACCGGGACAGGGAATCAGCCCCAGCATTTT | CASSQTGTGNQPQHF
TRBJ2-5 | NA | NA | TRBV6-5 | TGTGCCAGCAGTTACAATAGTTTGGAGACCCAGTACTTC | CASSYNSLETQYF
TRBJ2-3 | NA | NA | TRBV9 | TGTGCCAGCAGCGGGGTGGGGCAGGGTAGCACAGATACGCAGTATTTT | CASSGVGQGSTDTQYF
TRBJ2-7 | NA | NA | TRBV30 | TGTGCCTGGATGACGGGGGAGGACGAGCAGTACTTC | CAWMTGEDEQYF
TRBJ2-1 | NA | NA | TRBV10-3 | TGTGCCTCCCAACCCGGGACTGGACACAATGAGCAGTTCTTC | CASQPGTGHNEQFF
TRBJ1-5 | NA | NA | TRBV19 | TGTGCCGCAACCCAGGGGATCGGGGATCAGCCCCAGCATTTT | CAATQGIGDQPQHF
TRBJ1-3 | NA | NA | TRBV4-3 | TGCGCCAGCAGCCACCTACAGGGCCCTGACCCCTCTGGAAACACCATATATTTT | CASSHLQGPDPSGNTIYF
TRBJ2-7 | NA | NA | TRBV4-1 | TGCGCCAGCAGTTATAGCGCCCAGTCCTCCTACGAGCAGTACTTC | CASSYSAQSSYEQYF
TRBJ2-1 | NA | TRBD1 | TRBV27 | TGTGCCAGCAGTTCCCTGGGTGGGGGACAGGGAATTGCTGAGCAGTTCTTC | CASSSLGGGQGIAEQFF
TRBJ2-1 | NA | NA | TRBV7-9 | TGTTCCAGCAGCCCCCCCCGGGTCGTCGGCGAGCAGTTCTTC | CSSSPPRVVGEQFF
TRBJ2-5 | NA | NA | TRBV18 | TGTGCCAGCTCCCAGGGATCCCAGTTGGAGACCCAGTACTTC | CASSQGSQLETQYF
TRBJ2-1 | once | NA | TRBV5-5 | TGTGCCAGCAGCTTGACGGAGTACAATGAGCAGTTCTTC | CASSLTEYNEQFF
TRBJ2-1 | few | NA | TRBV11-3 | TGTGCCAGCAGCTTAGATAAGGTACGGGGAGCCTACAATGAGCAGTTCTTC | CASSLDKVRGAYNEQFF
TRBJ2-3 | NA | TRBD1 | TRBV4-3 | TGCGCCAGCAGCCAAGATAGGGGGACAGGTACAGATACGCAGTATTTT | CASSQDRGTGTDTQYF
TRBJ2-7 | NA | NA | TRBV19 | TGTGCCAGTAGTGCGACAGGCGCCTACGAGCAGTACTTC | CASSATGAYEQYF
TRBJ2-7 | NA | TRBD1 | TRBV7-2 | TGTGCCAGCAGCTTCGGACAGGTCTCCTACGAGCAGTACTTC | CASSFGQVSYEQYF
TRBJ2-3 | NA | TRBD2 | TRBV6-5 | TGTGCCAGCAGTTACGGGGCTAGCGGGAGTACAGATACGCAGTATTTT | CASSYGASGSTDTQYF
TRBJ2-1 | NA | TRBD2 | TRBV2 | TGTGCCGCCCAGGGGCGGGTAGCGGGGTACAATGAGCAGTTCTTC | CAAQGRVAGYNEQFF
TRBJ2-5 | NA | NA | TRBV9 | TGTGCCAGCAGCGACGGGTCCGGGGAGACCCAGTACTTC | CASSDGSGETQYF
TRBJ1-2 | NA | NA | TRBV21-1 | TGTGCCAGCAGCTTGGACCGCCGCCTGAGGGCTGGCTACACCTTC | CASSLDRRLRAGYTF
TRBJ1-1 | NA | NA | TRBV5-4 | TGTGCCAGCAGCTTGGCGGGGGTGGTGGGCGCTTTCTTT | CASSLAGVVGAFF
TRBJ2-3 | NA | TRBD2 | TRBV5-1 | TGCGCCAGCAGCTTGGCTGGACTAGCGGGAGGTACCGATACGCAGTATTTT | CASSLAGLAGGTDTQYF